These 7 T cell receptor beta chains originate from one sample sequenced in a study of T-cell reconstitution after alpha-beta-depleted transplantation in children. The TCRbeta library incorporated unique molecular identifiers. TCRdb analysed the PCR reads with MiXCR anew, one entry per CDR3 protein. The sample carries some 500,000 distinct CDR3 sequences, approximately 20% recorded once. The material was PBMCs from the stem cell graft donor, obtained from the stem cell graft. The receptor source for this set is a human donor who donated a stem cell graft to a child with acute lymphoblastic leukemia.

This clonotype was seen only a few times. The rearrangement uses TRBV7-9 and TRBJ2-1, with TRBD2 matching over 8 bases. CDR1 SEHNR and CDR2 FQNEAQ come from the germline V gene (reference sequence). After removal of 8 bases from V and 7 bases from J, the junction contained 13 bases not matched to a gene. The CDR3 runs to 15 residues. Here the CDR3 reads CASGLPGLGFNEQFF. CDR3 sequence (DNA): TGTGCCAGCGGGCTTCCGGGACTAGGTTTTAATGAGCAGTTCTTC.

V usage is TRBV4-1 and J usage is TRBJ2-7; D is possibly TRBD1 (6 bases). The CDR3 sequence is 14 residues long. V was shortened by 5 bases and J by 3 bases, with 14 bases between the two germline ends. Germline lookup yields CDR1 MGHRA and CDR2 YSYEKL. CDR3 in amino acids: CASSTQGEGYEQYF. In DNA form, the CDR3 reads TGCGCCAGCAGCACACAGGGAGAGGGCTACGAGCAGTACTTC.

This clonotype was picked up a small number of times. The chain employs TRBV5-5 and TRBJ1-4, with TRBD1 as a possible D gene (6 bases). Trimming left V 4 bases short and J 5 bases short, with 18 bases between. This CDR3 comprises 16 residues. CDR1 is SGHKS, CDR2 YYEKEE, per germline (reference sequence). CDR3 protein: CASSRTSTGLNEKLFF. The CDR3 region has the DNA TGTGCCAGCAGCCGGACCAGCACAGGGCTGAATGAAAAACTGTTTTTT.

The J gene is TRBJ1-6, the V gene TRBV25-1, with D possibly being TRBD1 (6 bases). The CDR3 runs to 16 residues. Germline assignment: CDR1 MGHDK and CDR2 SYGVNS. The ends were cut back, 3 bases at V and 0 bases at J, with 9 bases in the middle. The CDR3 reads CASSDPDSSYNSPLHF. CDR3 DNA sequence: TGTGCCAGCAGTGATCCGGACAGCTCCTATAATTCACCCCTCCACTTT.

V usage is TRBV19 and J usage is TRBJ2-1; 10 bases are shared with TRBD2. The germline CDR1 and CDR2 sequences are LNHDA and SQIVND (reference sequence). The CDR3 contains 15 residues. With V trimmed by 3 bases and J by 4 bases, 3 bases remained unmatched. The CDR3 reads CASSILLAGYNEQFF. CDR3 in DNA: TGTGCCAGTAGTATCTTACTAGCGGGGTACAATGAGCAGTTCTTC.

Here the CDR3 DNA reads TGCAGCGTTGAAACGGGAGGGCCGGACAATGAGCAGTTCTTC. It translates to CSVETGGPDNEQFF. This chain connects TRBV29-1 to TRBJ2-1; TRBD2 aligns across 8 bases. With 2 bases clipped from V and 5 bases from J, the junction kept 5 bases outside the gene matches. Germline assignment: CDR1 SQVTM and CDR2 ANQGSEA. The CDR3 is 14 residues long.

As regards this clonotype: Relative to the germline gene, one junction end is altered; a read error may explain this. The chain has TRBV5-1 and TRBJ2-7; D gene unclear. This CDR3 is 14 amino acids long. Germline assignment: CDR1 SGHRS and CDR2 YFSETQ. CDR3 coding DNA: TGCGCCAGCAGCTTGGCTCCCGAGACCGTAGGAGAGGTCTTC. This encodes CASSLAPETVGEVF.